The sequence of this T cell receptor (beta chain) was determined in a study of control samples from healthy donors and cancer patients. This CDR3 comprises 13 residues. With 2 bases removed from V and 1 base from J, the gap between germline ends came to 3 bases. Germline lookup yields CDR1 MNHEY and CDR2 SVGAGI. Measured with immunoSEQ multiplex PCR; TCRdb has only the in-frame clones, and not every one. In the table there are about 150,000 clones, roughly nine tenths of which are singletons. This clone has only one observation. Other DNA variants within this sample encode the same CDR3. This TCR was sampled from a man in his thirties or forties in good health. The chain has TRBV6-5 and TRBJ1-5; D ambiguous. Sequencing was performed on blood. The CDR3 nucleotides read TGTGCCAGCAGTTACGACAGCAATCAGCCCCAGCATTTT. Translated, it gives CASSYDSNQPQHF.